The T cell receptor beta chain under discussion was sequenced for a study of blood T cell repertoires in COVID-19. Study overall: Samples representing acute and convalescent COVID-19 were sourced from the United States, Italy and Spain.

Study processing details: Reference gene primer amplification in the assay estimated nucleated cell counts. Here immunoSEQ multiplex PCR was the method, and the copy in TCRdb shows in-frame clones only, minus some. V and J calls and clone size are given by that table; D and trimming were obtained from the DNA. Among over 150,000 clones listed, approximately 84% were seen once. From germline, CDR1 is MDHEN and CDR2 SYDVKM. There are 13 residues in the CDR3. Trimming removed 5 bases at V and 9 bases at J, with 17 bases between. In its sample, this clone was seen a few times. The TCR comes from a man in his late teens or twenties with active or convalescent COVID-19. The V gene is TRBV28, the J gene TRBJ2-7, with no clear D. The sample consisted of peripheral blood. The CDR3 DNA sequence: TGTGCCAGCAGTCCCGGAAGTTCCTCAGGGCAGTACTTC. Translating gives CASSPGSSSGQYF.